This T cell receptor beta chain was obtained from a study of T cell responses to AZD1222 COVID-19 vaccine. Assay: immunoSEQ multiplex PCR; the TCRdb copy retains only in-frame clones and omits some. Found here are 160,000 or so clones, 75% to 90% of them singletons; the top ten hold roughly 4%. This CDR3 is 14 amino acids long. The V end was cut by 3 bases, the J end by 2 bases, with 9 bases between. Germline CDR1 and CDR2: SEHNR and FQNEAQ (reference sequence). This clonotype originated in an adult who received the MenACWY meningococcal vaccine as a control. This rearrangement joins TRBV7-9 to TRBJ2-3; D assignment may be TRBD1 or TRBD2 (5 bases each). Sequences were derived from peripheral blood, sampled 28 days after the second dose of the MenACWY control vaccine. CDR3 residues: CASSFEGSTDTQYF. The CDR3 bases are TGTGCCAGCAGCTTTGAGGGGTCCACAGATACGCAGTATTTT.